The 26 T cell receptor beta chains below all came from one sample that was sequenced in a study of human T cells and chemical hapten exposure. TCRdb reprocessed the RACE reads with MiXCR, giving one entry per CDR3 protein. The sample has around 120,000 distinct CDR3 sequences; approximately 15% are singletons. The sample's time point: pre-sensitization, week 0. Specified treatment: therapeutic diphenylcyclopropenone sensitization with weekly scalp DPC. This specimen consisted of whole blood, obtained in connection with sensitization to the hapten diphenylcyclopropenone (DPC). Receptors were obtained from a woman aged 18-29 years with alopecia areata. Some clones in this sample may be carry-over from other donors' samples.

This clonotype has just a few counts. The genes are TRBV2 and TRBJ2-1, with 9 bases aligning to TRBD1. Per the germline V gene, CDR1 is SNHLY and CDR2 is FYNNEI. The CDR3 contains 14 residues. J gave up 5 bases and V 5 bases, and 4 bases lay outside the gene matches. In DNA form, the CDR3 reads TGTGCCAGCAGTACGGGACAGGGAAACAATGAGCAGTTCTTC. Translating gives CASSTGQGNNEQFF. Full variable domain (missing parts from reference TRBV2 and TRBJ2-1): EPEVTQTPSHQVTQMGQEVILRCVPISNHLYFYWYRQILGQKVEFLVSFYNNEISEKSEIFDDQFSVERPDGSNFTLKIRSTKLEDSAMYFCASSTGQGNNEQFFGPGTRLTVL.

The chain combines TRBV6-2 or TRBV6-3 with TRBJ1-2; D not certain. V was pared by 10 bases and J by 5 bases, with 20 bases between. Germline CDR1 MNHEY, CDR2 SVGEGT. The length of the CDR3 is 14 residues. The CDR3 loop is CATSKHAGEYGYTF. DNA for the CDR3: TGTGCCACCTCGAAGCACGCCGGGGAATATGGCTACACCTTC.

This clonotype was seen at least ten times. The rearrangement links TRBV7-9 to TRBJ2-1; D is unresolved. From germline, CDR1 is SEHNR and CDR2 FQNEAQ (reference sequence). The CDR3 contains 12 residues. V was clipped by 1 base and J by 5 bases, with 3 bases between them. As DNA, the CDR3 is TGTGCCAGCAGCTTAGGCAACAATGAGCAGTTCTTC. Protein product: CASSLGNNEQFF.

The chain links TRBV12-3 or TRBV12-4 to TRBJ2-1; TRBD2 aligns across 14 bases. V shed 5 bases and J 4 bases; nucleotides not matched to a gene: 7. The CDR3 totals 17 residues. The CDR3 region has the DNA TGTGCCAGCAGTCGACTAGCGGGGGGGGTTGGTTACAATGAGCAGTTCTTC. It yields the protein CASSRLAGGVGYNEQFF.

There are many counts of this clonotype. The J gene is TRBJ1-2, the V gene TRBV20-1; perhaps TRBD1 as D (5 bases). This CDR3 has 14 residues. Germline values: CDR1 DFQATT, CDR2 SNEGSKA (reference sequence). V was cut by 6 bases and J by 7 bases, with 21 bases left in between. The CDR3 loop is CSASLRGTSGGYTF. The CDR3 DNA reads as TGCAGTGCGTCTCTAAGGGGTACCTCCGGTGGCTACACCTTC.

The gene calls are TRBV7-2 and TRBJ2-4; 7 positions match TRBD1. The CDR3 is 14 residues long. From germline, CDR1 is SGHTA and CDR2 FQGNSA. V lost 0 bases and J lost 5; bases outside the gene matches: 1. This chain's CDR3 is CASSLAGGQNIQYF. CDR3 coding DNA: TGTGCCAGCAGCTTAGCAGGGGGCCAAAACATTCAGTACTTC.

V usage is TRBV18 and J usage is TRBJ1-1; TRBD1 agrees at 7 bases. The junction had 2 bases not matched to a gene; V was cut back by 1 base and J by 3 bases. The CDR3 covers 14 residues. Germline V lookup: CDR1 KGHSH, CDR2 LQKENI. CDR3 residues: CASSPQGADTEAFF. CDR3 sequence (DNA): TGTGCCAGCTCACCACAGGGGGCCGACACTGAAGCTTTCTTT.

This clonotype was counted a few times. This chain uses TRBV9 with TRBJ1-6, with D perhaps TRBD1 (6 bases). V was pared by 0 bases and J by 9 bases, with 13 bases between. CDR1 SGDLS and CDR2 YYNGEE come from the germline V gene. CDR3 length: 15 residues. Here the CDR3 reads CASSVEAGAASPLHF. In DNA form, the CDR3 reads TGTGCCAGCAGCGTAGAGGCAGGGGCGGCTTCACCCCTCCACTTT.

The chain employs TRBV29-1 and TRBJ2-2; possible D gene TRBD1, 5 bases. The CDR3 is 15 residues long. V shed 3 bases and J shed 6 bases, with 17 bases lying between them. Germline V gene sequence: CDR1 SQVTM, CDR2 ANQGSEA. For the CDR3, the DNA is TGCAGCGTTGAGATCGGTTCCGACAGAGCCGGGGAGCTGTTTTTT. Translation: CSVEIGSDRAGELFF.

This clonotype showed up many times. The J gene is TRBJ2-2, the V gene TRBV10-2; 11 positions match TRBD2. The germline V gene encodes CDR1 WSHSY and CDR2 SAAADI. J gave up 0 bases and V 8 bases, and 8 bases lay outside the gene matches. CDR3 length equals 17 residues. The CDR3 coding sequence is TGCGCCAGCTTAGTGCCGGGACTAGCGGCGAACACCGGGGAGCTGTTTTTT. Translated, it gives CASLVPGLAANTGELFF.

This clonotype was picked up a small number of times. The chain has TRBV7-2 and TRBJ2-2; D perhaps matches TRBD1 (6 bases). The CDR3 extends over 12 amino acids. With 4 bases removed from V and 6 bases from J, the gap between germline ends came to 6 bases. The V gene's germline CDR1 is SGHTA and CDR2 FQGNSA. As DNA, the CDR3 is TGTGCCAGCAGCTGGGGGCCCGGGGAGCTGTTTTTT. It yields the protein CASSWGPGELFF.

For this clonotype: A single base separates this from a much larger clone, so it may be a read error. This chain uses TRBV3-1 with TRBJ2-5; D is uncertain. This CDR3 comprises 13 residues. CDR1 and CDR2 from the germline V gene are LGHDT and YNNKEL (reference sequence). CDR3 region: CVSSQSFQETQYF. CDR3 in DNA: TGTGTCAGCAGCCAGAGCTTCCAAGAGACCCAGTACTTC.

V is TRBV29-1 and J is TRBJ2-7, with 10 bases aligning to TRBD1. The germline CDR1 and CDR2 sequences are SQVTM and ANQGSEA. J lost 3 bases, V lost 7 bases, and 3 bases had no gene match. CDR3 length: 12 residues. CDR3 nucleotide sequence: TGCAGCGGTGGACAGGGGGGCTACGAGCAGTACTTC. It encodes CSGGQGGYEQYF.

The chain couples TRBV6-5 to TRBJ2-1; TRBD2 agrees at 7 bases. V lost 4 bases and J lost 7; bases outside the gene matches: 10. Germline loops: CDR1 MNHEY, CDR2 SVGAGI. The CDR3 spans 15 residues. CDR3 region: CASSSPQRGGNEQFF. CDR3 nucleotide sequence: TGTGCCAGCAGTTCCCCCCAGCGGGGAGGAAATGAGCAGTTCTTC.

For this clonotype: One end of the junction varies from germline; a read error may be responsible. The V and J genes are TRBV5-4 and TRBJ1-2, with TRBD1 identical over 8 bases. From germline, CDR1 is SGHNT and CDR2 YYREEE (reference sequence). The CDR3 spans 13 residues. As DNA, the CDR3 is TGTGCCAGCAGCTCACAACAGGGGGTTCTTCCGGACTTC. It yields the protein CASSSQQGVLPDF. Complete variable domain (other parts from reference TRBV5-4 and TRBJ1-2): ETGVTQSPTHLIKTRGQQVTLRCSSQSGHNTVSWYQQALGQGPQFIFQYYREEENGRGNFPPRFSGLQFPNYSSELNVNALELDDSALYLCASSSQQGVLPDFGSGTRLTVV.

The V call is TRBV12-3 or TRBV12-4, the J call TRBJ2-7; 8 bases are a match to TRBD1. Trimming at V came to 0 bases and at J to 4 bases, leaving 2 bases not matched to a gene. There are 14 residues in the CDR3. CDR3 residues: CASSLADRAYEQYF. DNA for the CDR3: TGTGCCAGCAGTTTAGCGGACAGGGCGTACGAGCAGTACTTC.

There are a few counts of this clonotype. V and J are TRBV10-2 and TRBJ1-2; D is uncertain. This CDR3 spans 16 amino acids. Germline lookup yields CDR1 WSHSY and CDR2 SAAADI. V lost 0 bases to trimming and J lost 4 bases, with 15 bases between them. CDR3 region: CASSESGLTLPYGYTF. CDR3 in DNA: TGCGCCAGCAGTGAGTCGGGATTGACCCTTCCCTATGGCTACACCTTC.

This clonotype was seen a few times. The V and J genes are TRBV12-5 and TRBJ2-1, with a tentative D call TRBD1 (6 bases). This CDR3 spans 11 amino acids. V dropped 11 bases and J dropped 4 bases, with 9 bases sitting between them. From germline, CDR1 is LGHNT and CDR2 FRNRAP. The CDR3 is CASGAYNEQFF. The CDR3 DNA reads TGTGCTTCAGGGGCGTACAATGAGCAGTTCTTC.

V is TRBV20-1 and J is TRBJ2-7; tentatively, D is TRBD2 (5 bases). V was pared by 0 bases and J by 2 bases, with 8 bases between. The CDR3 is made up of 13 amino acids. The V gene's germline CDR1 is DFQATT and CDR2 SNEGSKA (reference sequence). CDR3 loop: CSAREAATYEQYF. The DNA for the CDR3 is TGCAGTGCTAGAGAAGCGGCTACCTACGAGCAGTACTTC.

This chain connects TRBV18 to TRBJ2-5; 7 nucleotides agree with TRBD1. Per the germline V gene, CDR1 is KGHSH and CDR2 is LQKENI. V lost 3 bases to trimming and J lost 2 bases; unmatched junction nucleotides: 6. The CDR3 spans 15 residues. The CDR3 DNA reads as TGTGCCAGCTCACCCCGGGACAGAACACAAGAGACCCAGTACTTC. Its translation: CASSPRDRTQETQYF. Looking up the rest from reference TRBV18 and TRBJ2-5 gives the full variable domain: NAGVMQNPRHLVRRRGQEARLRCSPMKGHSHVYWYRQLPEEGLKFMVYLQKENIIDESGMPKERFSAEFPKEGPSILRIQQVVRGDSAAYFCASSPRDRTQETQYFGPGTRLLVL.

This rearrangement joins TRBV5-4 to TRBJ1-2; D unclear. V was shortened by 3 bases and J by 7 bases, with 16 bases between the two germline ends. The CDR3 loop spans 14 amino acids. CDR1 and CDR2 (germline): SGHNT, YYREEE (reference sequence). The CDR3 sequence is CASSSLGDRRGYTF. The CDR3 DNA reads as TGTGCCAGCAGCTCGCTCGGGGATCGGCGTGGCTACACCTTC.

There are many counts of this clonotype. This sequence joins TRBV2 and TRBJ1-5; 8 bases map to TRBD1. With 6 bases clipped from V and 3 bases from J, the junction kept 4 bases outside the gene matches. Per the germline V gene, CDR1 is SNHLY and CDR2 is FYNNEI. This CDR3 has 14 amino acids. The CDR3 protein is CASSTRGPNQPQHF. The CDR3 nucleotides are TGTGCCAGCAGCACCAGGGGGCCCAATCAGCCCCAGCATTTT.

This chain links TRBV7-6 with TRBJ2-4; 7 bases map to TRBD1. CDR1 and CDR2 from the germline V gene are SGHVS and FNYEAQ. V shed 4 bases and J 2 bases; nucleotides not matched to a gene: 11. The CDR3 is 17 residues long. The CDR3 region is CASSSSVMRGPKNIQYF. CDR3 DNA sequence: TGTGCCAGCAGCTCATCAGTCATGAGGGGGCCCAAAAACATTCAGTACTTC.

This clonotype has more than one count but fewer than ten. A read error may produce the germline difference seen at one junction end. The chain uses TRBV11-2 and TRBJ1-6; D remains ambiguous. The germline V gene has CDR1 SGHAT and CDR2 FQNNGV. The CDR3 contains 14 residues. The CDR3 is CAGSLVEVNSPLHF. The CDR3 nucleotides read TGTGCCGGCAGCTTAGTAGAAGTTAATTCACCCCTCCACTTT.

V gene TRBV4-3 combines with J gene TRBJ2-3; perhaps TRBD1 as D (6 bases). The germline V gene has CDR1 LGHNA and CDR2 YSLEER. This CDR3 is 17 amino acids long. The V end was cut by 0 bases, the J end by 1 base, with 14 bases between. The CDR3 nucleotides read TGCGCCAGCAGCCAAGATATGAGGGGGACCGGCACAGATACGCAGTATTTT. This gives the protein CASSQDMRGTGTDTQYF.

In its sample, this clonotype was seen many times. This sequence joins TRBV10-3 and TRBJ2-4; tentative D call: TRBD1 (6 bases). V lost 3 bases to trimming and J lost 8 bases, with 17 bases between them. Germline CDR1 reads ENHRY; CDR2 reads SYGVKD. The CDR3 has 15 amino acids. The CDR3 protein is CAISDGQPSTDIQYF. In DNA, the CDR3 is TGTGCCATCAGTGACGGACAGCCCTCGACGGACATTCAGTACTTC.